This is a list of T cell receptor beta chains from one sample in a study of T cells after yellow fever vaccination. TCRdb ran MiXCR on the 5' RACE reads and lists one entry per CDR3 protein. The data show some 390,000 distinct CDR3 sequences, roughly 6.1% seen once. The sample here was PBMCs, taken 5 days after the yellow fever booster vaccination. These receptors came from a man aged 25 to 45 who received the YFV17D yellow fever vaccine. The CDR3 runs from the conserved cysteine through the conserved F or W. A D gene is named only where the DNA matches it firmly. The size entry is marked missing in some rows and otherwise reads once, few, many or a size class.

many,-,TRBJ2-1,TRBV2,CASSVRTRNNEQFF,TGTGCCAGCAGTGTAAGGACGCGCAACAATGAGCAGTTCTTC
-,-,TRBJ1-2,TRBV20-1,CSADTGENYGYTF,TGCAGTGCCGACACGGGGGAAAACTATGGCTACACCTTC
-,-,TRBJ1-6,TRBV3-1,CASTPQLGNNSPLHF,TGTGCCAGCACCCCACAGTTGGGAAATAATTCACCCCTCCACTTT
many,-,TRBJ2-2,TRBV29-1,CSVKDRGSGTGELFF,TGCAGCGTTAAAGACCGGGGCTCGGGCACCGGGGAGCTGTTTTTT
-,-,TRBJ2-4,TRBV23-1,CASSRGGAKNIQYF,TGCGCCAGCAGTCGAGGGGGAGCCAAAAACATTCAGTACTTC
many,-,TRBJ2-1,TRBV5-1,CASSPGAGDYNEQFF,TGCGCCAGCAGCCCCGGGGCAGGGGACTACAATGAGCAGTTCTTC
few,-,TRBJ2-1,TRBV15,CATRAISYNEQFF,TGTGCCACCAGGGCTATTTCCTACAATGAGCAGTTCTTC
many,TRBD1,TRBJ2-3,TRBV18,CASSPTTGADTQYF,TGTGCCAGCTCACCGACGACAGGGGCAGATACGCAGTATTTT
many,TRBD1,TRBJ1-6,TRBV11-2,CASSSKRSQGVKSYNSPLHF,TGTGCCAGCAGCTCCAAAAGGTCCCAGGGGGTGAAGTCCTATAATTCACCCCTCCACTTT
many,-,TRBJ2-3,TRBV7-2,CASSLVGGAVAWDTQYF,TGTGCCAGCAGCTTAGTAGGGGGTGCGGTAGCCTGGGATACGCAGTATTTT
many,TRBD1,TRBJ2-7,TRBV7-2,CASSYLGIQGAFDEQYF,TGTGCCAGCAGCTACTTAGGGATCCAGGGGGCATTCGACGAGCAGTACTTC
few,-,TRBJ1-4,TRBV7-9,CASSFRAANEKLFF,TGTGCCAGCAGCTTCAGGGCGGCTAATGAAAAACTGTTTTTT
many,-,TRBJ2-5,TRBV7-2,CASSFPGSETQYF,TGTGCCAGCAGCTTTCCTGGGTCAGAGACCCAGTACTTC
many,-,TRBJ2-5,TRBV4-3,CASSQDRGGETQYF,TGCGCCAGCAGCCAAGACAGGGGCGGGGAGACCCAGTACTTC
-,TRBD2,TRBJ2-3,TRBV12-3/TRBV12-4,CAICLGLAGVSSTDTQYF,TGTGCCATCTGTTTGGGGCTAGCGGGGGTCTCTAGCACAGATACGCAGTATTTT
-,-,TRBJ2-3,TRBV4-3,CASSQGTGLLDTQYF,TGCGCCAGCAGCCAGGGAACCGGGCTCCTGGATACGCAGTATTTT
few,-,TRBJ2-6,TRBV30,CAWRGDGQHGVGANVLTF,TGTGCCTGGAGGGGGGACGGACAACACGGCGTGGGGGCCAACGTCCTGACTTTC
-,TRBD2,TRBJ2-1,TRBV11-2,CASSAGTSGLSSYSEQFF,TGTGCCAGCAGCGCCGGGACTAGCGGACTTAGCTCCTACAGTGAGCAGTTCTTC
-,-,TRBJ2-7,TRBV25-1,CASSESVVRYEQYF,TGTGCCAGCAGTGAATCAGTAGTTAGATACGAGCAGTACTTC
many,-,TRBJ2-7,TRBV6-2/TRBV6-3,CAAGGHGAKQYF,TGTGCCGCCGGAGGTCATGGGGCGAAGCAGTACTTC
-,TRBD2,TRBJ2-7,TRBV5-6,CASSSGTSIEQYF,TGTGCCAGCAGCTCGGGGACTAGCATTGAGCAGTACTTC
-,TRBD2,TRBJ2-1,TRBV4-2,CASSQDWRLAALDNEQFF,TGTGCCAGCAGCCAAGATTGGCGACTAGCGGCCCTCGACAATGAGCAGTTCTTC
-,-,TRBJ2-2,TRBV7-9,CASSLIDSGLFF,TGTGCCAGCAGCTTAATCGACTCTGGGCTGTTTTTT
-,-,TRBJ2-7,TRBV6-5,CASSYSAGARYEQYF,TGTGCCAGCAGTTACTCAGCAGGGGCCCGCTACGAGCAGTACTTC
many,-,TRBJ2-5,TRBV24-1,CATSDSARRGTQYF,TGTGCCACCAGTGATTCAGCCCGCCGGGGGACCCAGTACTTC
-,-,TRBJ2-2,TRBV4-2,CASSQDRGRDTGELFF,TGTGCCAGCAGCCAAGATAGGGGACGAGACACCGGGGAGCTGTTTTTT
-,TRBD2,TRBJ2-7,TRBV2,CASSPSGSVTHEQYF,TGTGCCAGCAGTCCAAGCGGGAGTGTTACGCACGAGCAGTACTTC
many,TRBD2,TRBJ2-3,TRBV27,CASSLLAGGADTQYF,TGTGCCAGCAGTTTATTAGCGGGAGGCGCAGATACGCAGTATTTT